A selection of T cell receptor beta chains follows, all from one sample in a study of CD8 T cells in ankylosing spondylitis. One entry per CDR3 protein results from TCRdb running MiXCR on the 5' RACE reads. The sample records some 200,000 distinct CDR3 sequences, just under 7.5% being singletons. The sequencing sample was made of blood, either unsorted or a sorted T cell fraction (not recorded which). The receptors originated from a male donor with ankylosing spondylitis. Each CDR3 is given with its conserved first and last residue. D genes are given only for firm matches. The listing skips clone size in some rows; elsewhere it reads once, few, many or a size class.

>14|TRBD2|TRBV6-2/TRBV6-3|TRBJ2-3|many
TGTGCCAGCAGCCGTCGACTAGCTACAGATACGCAGTATTTT
CASSRRLATDTQYF
>16|-|TRBV6-1|TRBJ1-1|many
TGTGCCAGCAGTGATATTTTGGACAGTATGAACACTGAAGCTTTCTTT
CASSDILDSMNTEAFF
>18|TRBD2|TRBV11-2|TRBJ2-1|many
TGTGCCAGCAGCTGGGGTCACAGACTAGCGGGAGGGTACAATGAGCAGTTCTTC
CASSWGHRLAGGYNEQFF
>10|-|TRBV20-1|TRBJ2-5|few
TGCAGTGCTAGAGTTGAGACCCAGTACTTC
CSARVETQYF
>14|TRBD2|TRBV6-1|TRBJ2-5|many
TGTGCCAGCATCCCGCGGGGGGGCCGAAAGACCCAGTACTTC
CASIPRGGRKTQYF
>14|TRBD2|TRBV9|TRBJ2-3|many
TGTGCCAGCACCCCGACTAGCGGGGTTGATACGCAGTATTTT
CASTPTSGVDTQYF
>18|-|TRBV4-3|TRBJ2-2|-
TGCGCCAGCAGCCAAGATACAACGGGGGGCACGAACACCGGGGAGCTGTTTTTT
CASSQDTTGGTNTGELFF
>15|-|TRBV10-3|TRBJ2-3|many
TGTGCCATCAGTGAGTCGTCGATTGGGGCAGATACGCAGTATTTT
CAISESSIGADTQYF
>15|-|TRBV10-2|TRBJ2-5|-
TGCGCCAGCAGTGCGTCAGCCCTACTCCAAGAGACCCAGTACTTC
CASSASALLQETQYF
>16|-|TRBV6-5|TRBJ1-2|many
TGTGCCAGCAGTTCGAAGCAAAACAGGGTTACCTATGGCTACACCTTC
CASSSKQNRVTYGYTF
>16|-|TRBV30|TRBJ2-2|-
TGTGCCTGGAGTGTACTCGGGCTGTCCCCCACCGGGGAGCTGTTTTTT
CAWSVLGLSPTGELFF
>15|TRBD1|TRBV9|TRBJ1-1|-
TGTGCCAGCAGCGTGGGGGCAGGGGGGGGCACTGAAGCTTTCTTT
CASSVGAGGGTEAFF
>13|-|TRBV30|TRBJ1-6|few
TGTGCCTGGAGTGAACAGGGATGGTCACCCCTCCACTTT
CAWSEQGWSPLHF
>15|TRBD2|TRBV13|TRBJ2-1|many
TGTGCCAGCAGCGAGAGCGGGAGTACTTGGGGTGAGCAGTTCTTC
CASSESGSTWGEQFF
>16|-|TRBV6-1|TRBJ1-1|few
TGTGCCAGCGAACAAGTACGAGGGACCGTGAACACTGAAGCTTTCTTT
CASEQVRGTVNTEAFF
>16|-|TRBV7-6|TRBJ2-1|-
TGTGCCAGCAGCTTAGTTGGGGGGCAAGCGGGCAATGAGCAGTTCTTC
CASSLVGGQAGNEQFF
>16|TRBD2|TRBV4-2|TRBJ2-3|many
TGTGCCAGCAGCCAAGGTGCAGCGGGGGGAAGAGATACGCAGTATTTT
CASSQGAAGGRDTQYF
>13|TRBD1|TRBV10-3|TRBJ2-7|few
TGTGCCATCACTCCGACAGGGGCCTACGAGCAGTACTTC
CAITPTGAYEQYF
>18|TRBD2|TRBV20-1|TRBJ2-7|once
TGCAGGGGCCCGGGGCCAGGGACTAGTTCCCGAACCCTGTACGAGCAGTACTTC
CRGPGPGTSSRTLYEQYF
>15|-|TRBV28|TRBJ2-7|-
TGTGCCAGCAGTTTGGGGGCAGGGGACACCTACGAGCAGTACTTC
CASSLGAGDTYEQYF
>15|-|TRBV2|TRBJ2-7|many
TGTGCCAGCAGTCCGGACAGCCCAGGGGTCTACGAGCAGTACTTC
CASSPDSPGVYEQYF
>16|TRBD1|TRBV5-1|TRBJ2-7|many
TGCGCCAGCAGCCCGTCCGGGACAGGGCGGGCCAACGAGCAGTACTTC
CASSPSGTGRANEQYF
>16|-|TRBV7-9|TRBJ1-2|many
TGTGCCAGCAGCTTAGGAGGGGCCCACTTAAAAGGAGGCTACACCTTC
CASSLGGAHLKGGYTF
>14|TRBD1|TRBV5-5|TRBJ1-6|-
TGTGCCAGCAGATCGGGACAGGGGAGCTCACCCCTCCACTTT
CASRSGQGSSPLHF
>12|-|TRBV25-1|TRBJ1-2|few
TGTGCCAGCAGAGGACAGCACTATGGCTACACCTTC
CASRGQHYGYTF
>13|-|TRBV19|TRBJ2-1|many
TGTGCCACCGGGGACTTTGACTACAATGAGCAGTTCTTC
CATGDFDYNEQFF
>15|TRBD1|TRBV7-9|TRBJ2-5|few
TGTGCCAGCAGTTCCCTGACAGGGTTTGGGGAGACCCAGTACTTC
CASSSLTGFGETQYF
>14|TRBD2|TRBV6-5|TRBJ2-7|-
TGTGCCAGCAGTTACGACAGACCCGGGGGGGAGCAGTACTTC
CASSYDRPGGEQYF
>14|-|TRBV25-1|TRBJ2-7|few
TGTGCCAGCAGAGGGGCCAGGGAGGCTAGCGAGCAGTACTTC
CASRGAREASEQYF
>15|TRBD2|TRBV4-3|TRBJ2-1|many
TGCGCCAGCAGCCAAGGGGGACTAGCGGACAATGAGCAGTTCTTC
CASSQGGLADNEQFF
>12|-|TRBV20-1|TRBJ2-1|many
TGCAGTGCTAGCCCCCTAGATAGTGAGCAGTTCTTC
CSASPLDSEQFF